This section outlines one TCR beta chain sequence together with its context. Its antigen is as yet unknown. The data derive from a study of memory CD4+ T cells and cytomegalovirus serostatus. Overall study findings and caveats: Repertoires predicted CMV serostatus with median bootstrapped AUC of roughly 0.96.

The sort gate was single viable CD3+CD4+CD8-CD45RO+ cells for memory CD4+ T cells. This table comes from immunoSEQ multiplex PCR, and its TCRdb copy is limited to in-frame clones, with some not included. This table holds under 50,000 clones, around 78% found once. Specimen: memory CD4+ T cells from blood. This sequence was found in an adult in good health and CMV-seronegative.

The CDR3: CASSSDSTTYEQYF. CDR3 sequence (DNA): TGTGCCAGCAGCTCTGACAGCACGACCTACGAGCAGTACTTC. The chain carries TRBV11-2 and TRBJ2-7; the D gene is possibly TRBD1 (5 bases). Trimming took 4 bases from V and 2 from J, leaving 12 bases between them. Germline V CDR1 and CDR2: SGHAT, FQNNGV. The CDR3 contains 14 residues.